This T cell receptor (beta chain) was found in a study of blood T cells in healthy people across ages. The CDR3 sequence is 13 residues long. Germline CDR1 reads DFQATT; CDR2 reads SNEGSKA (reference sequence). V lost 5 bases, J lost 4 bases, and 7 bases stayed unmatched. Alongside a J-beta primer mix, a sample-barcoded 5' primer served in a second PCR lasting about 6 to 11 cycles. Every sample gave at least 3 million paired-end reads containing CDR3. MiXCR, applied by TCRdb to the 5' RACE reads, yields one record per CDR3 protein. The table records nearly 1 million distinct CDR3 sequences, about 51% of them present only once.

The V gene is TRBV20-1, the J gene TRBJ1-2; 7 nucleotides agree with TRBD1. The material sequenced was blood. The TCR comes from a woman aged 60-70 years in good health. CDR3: CSAPRQGIYGYTF. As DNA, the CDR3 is TGCAGTGCTCCAAGACAGGGCATCTATGGCTACACCTTC.